The 5 T cell receptor beta chains below were found in one sample sequenced in a study of blood T cell repertoires in COVID-19. Assay used: immunoSEQ multiplex PCR; TCRdb lists only in-frame clones, some missing. The profile covers more than 300,000 clones, with about nine tenths appearing a single time and roughly a tenth taken by the ten largest. Source material: PBMCs or T cells enriched from blood (not recorded which). The receptors originated from a woman in her thirties who had recovered from COVID-19.

This chain links TRBV19 with TRBJ2-3; the D gene is possibly TRBD1 (5 bases). The CDR3 extends over 16 amino acids. Per the germline V gene, CDR1 is LNHDA and CDR2 is SQIVND (reference sequence). V lost 1 base and J 0 bases, leaving 11 bases between the germline ends. The CDR3 DNA reads TGTGCCAGTAGTATAGTGGGGCAGGGAAGCACAGATACGCAGTATTTT. Protein: CASSIVGQGSTDTQYF.

The chain carries TRBV10-2 and TRBJ2-1; D remains ambiguous. V gave up 3 bases and J gave up 0 bases, with 12 bases separating them. The CDR3 contains 16 residues. Germline values: CDR1 WSHSY, CDR2 SAAADI. The CDR3 region is CASSDRSGVSYNEQFF. The DNA for the CDR3 is TGCGCCAGCAGTGACCGCTCCGGAGTCTCCTACAATGAGCAGTTCTTC.

The rearrangement joins TRBV6-4 to TRBJ1-5; TRBD1 aligns across 8 bases. The ends lost 2 bases at V and 7 bases at J; junction bases unmatched: 10. The length of the CDR3 is 16 residues. Looked up from germline, CDR1 is MRHNA and CDR2 is SNTAGT. CDR3 loop: CASSDLRRGPGQPQHF. CDR3 nucleotide sequence: TGTGCCAGCAGTGACCTCCGCAGGGGGCCGGGGCAGCCCCAGCATTTT.

The J gene is TRBJ2-1, the V gene TRBV7-2; a weak D match, TRBD2 (7 bases). Germline CDR1 is SGHTA and CDR2 is FQGNSA. Between the trimmed V and J ends, which lost 3 bases and 4 bases, there was a span of 22 bases. This CDR3 contains 18 residues. In DNA, the CDR3 is TGTGCCAGCAGCTTGACTGGGGGGGCGTTAGGGCGATACAATGAGCAGTTCTTC. Its protein is CASSLTGGALGRYNEQFF.

This clone was observed once. This chain connects TRBV28 to TRBJ2-7, with 7 bases identical to TRBD1. This CDR3 is 14 amino acids long. CDR1 MDHEN and CDR2 SYDVKM come from the germline V gene. The J segment lost 4 bases and the V segment lost 5 bases, leaving 8 bases of the junction unmatched. The CDR3 region is CASSAGTVIYEQYF. CDR3 DNA: TGTGCCAGCAGTGCCGGGACAGTAATATACGAGCAGTACTTC.